Sequencing of this T cell receptor beta chain was carried out in a study of cytomegalovirus exposure and HLA in healthy donors. V was clipped by 4 bases and J by 0 bases; unmatched bases: 1. Germline V gene sequence: CDR1 SGHVS, CDR2 FNYEAQ. This CDR3 is built from 14 residues. Method: immunoSEQ multiplex PCR; TCRdb's copy keeps in-frame clones and lacks some. The sample consists of roughly 250,000 clones, about 90% of them appearing once. This chain joins TRBV7-6 and TRBJ1-1; 8 nucleotides match TRBD1. This TCR was recovered from a young woman in good health and CMV-seronegative. The sequenced sample consisted of PBMCs. CDR3 bases: TGTGCCAGCAGCTCCAGGGGGCTGAACACTGAAGCTTTCTTT. The encoded protein is CASSSRGLNTEAFF.